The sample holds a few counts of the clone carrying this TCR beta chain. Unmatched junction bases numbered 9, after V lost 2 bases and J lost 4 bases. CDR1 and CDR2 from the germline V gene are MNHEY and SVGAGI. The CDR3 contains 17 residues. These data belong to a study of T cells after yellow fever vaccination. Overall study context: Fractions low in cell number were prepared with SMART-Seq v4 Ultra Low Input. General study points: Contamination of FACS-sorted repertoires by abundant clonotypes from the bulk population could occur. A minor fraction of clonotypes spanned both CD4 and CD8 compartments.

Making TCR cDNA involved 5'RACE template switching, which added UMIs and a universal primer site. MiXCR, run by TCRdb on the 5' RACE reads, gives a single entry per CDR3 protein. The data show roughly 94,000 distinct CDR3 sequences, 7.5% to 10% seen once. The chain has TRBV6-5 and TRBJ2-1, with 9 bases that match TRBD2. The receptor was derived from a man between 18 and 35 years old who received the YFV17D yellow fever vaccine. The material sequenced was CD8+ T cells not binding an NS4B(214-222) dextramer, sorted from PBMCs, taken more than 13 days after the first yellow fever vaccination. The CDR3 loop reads CASSYGRSSGAYNEQFF. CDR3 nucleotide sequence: TGTGCCAGCAGTTACGGGCGGTCTAGCGGGGCTTACAATGAGCAGTTCTTC.